This TCR beta chain is drawn from a study of human T cells and chemical hapten exposure. At the level of the study: Patients, mostly women, had alopecia areata, alopecia totalis or alopecia universalis. Study-level findings and limits: In comparison with controls, expanded TCRs gave rise to a significantly larger number of large CDR3 similarity clusters.

MiXCR was run by TCRdb on the RACE reads, yielding one entry per CDR3 protein. Among 180,000 or so distinct CDR3 sequences listed, around 30% were seen once. This clonotype was observed a handful of times. What it recognizes is unknown. Time point here: pre-sensitization, week 0. Treatment denoted: therapeutic diphenylcyclopropenone sensitization with weekly scalp DPC. Someone pulled total RNA out of unfractionated whole blood. CDR3 length: 13 amino acids. The chain employs TRBV12-2 and TRBJ1-5. TRBV12-2 is described as a pseudogene. The sample in question was whole blood, obtained in connection with sensitization to the hapten diphenylcyclopropenone (DPC). This TCR was sampled from a woman aged 25 to 39 with alopecia areata. Some clones in this sample may be carry-over from other donors' samples. This chain's CDR3 is CASRFQYVQPQHF. The CDR3 nucleotides read TGTGCAAGTCGCTTCCAGTATGTTCAGCCCCAGCATTTT.